These 30 T cell receptor beta chains originate from one sample sequenced in a study of T-cell reconstitution after alpha-beta-depleted transplantation in children. Preparation of the TCRbeta library used unique molecular identifiers. TCRdb ran MiXCR on the PCR reads and lists one entry per CDR3 protein. The repertoire holds more than 550,000 distinct CDR3 sequences, with over 9.5% as singletons. The sample here was PBMCs from the stem cell graft donor, taken from the stem cell graft. Receptors originate from a human donor who donated a stem cell graft to a child with acute myeloid leukemia.

This clonotype was counted between two and nine times. The gene calls are TRBV7-2 and TRBJ1-5; 7 bases map to TRBD1. This CDR3 spans 17 amino acids. V trimming: 5 bases; J trimming: 6 bases; junction bases outside the gene matches: 16. Germline assignment: CDR1 SGHTA and CDR2 FQGNSA. CDR3: CASSPDRVAMRSQPQHF. In nucleotides, the CDR3 is TGTGCCAGCAGCCCCGACAGGGTGGCAATGAGAAGTCAGCCCCAGCATTTT.

This clonotype was seen ten or more times. The chain uses TRBV7-2 and TRBJ2-7; TRBD1 might be the D (7 bases). From germline, CDR1 is SGHTA and CDR2 FQGNSA. Deletions cut 6 bases from V and 3 bases from J, with 18 bases between. CDR3 length equals 15 residues. The CDR3 bases are TGTGCCAGCAGTTTTAGGGGGGACAGTTACTACGAGCAGTACTTC. Translating gives CASSFRGDSYYEQYF.

The CDR3 bases are TGCAGTGCTAGAGATCTTAGGGGGGACTATGGCTACACCTTC. Translating gives CSARDLRGDYGYTF. The chain uses TRBV20-1 and TRBJ1-2; TRBD1 is a possible D gene (6 bases). Germline CDR1 DFQATT, CDR2 SNEGSKA (reference sequence). The CDR3 loop spans 14 amino acids. Deletions cut 0 bases from V and 3 bases from J, with 11 bases between.

This clonotype was counted ten times or more. CDR3 region: CASTRGGGRTALGEQYF. CDR3 bases: TGTGCCAGCACCAGGGGTGGCGGGAGGACTGCATTGGGGGAGCAGTACTTC. The rearrangement uses TRBV7-2 and TRBJ2-7, with 8 bases identical to TRBD2. The CDR3 has 17 residues. The trim removed 7 bases at V and 7 bases at J, leaving 21 bases unmatched. Germline V gene data show CDR1 as SGHTA and CDR2 as FQGNSA.

V is TRBV15 and J is TRBJ2-1; D is perhaps TRBD2 (5 bases). Germline loops: CDR1 LNHNV, CDR2 YYDKDF (reference sequence). The CDR3 has 16 residues. V was cut by 1 base and J by 1 base, with 11 bases left in between. The CDR3 sequence: CATSRGRTGSYNEQFF. Here the CDR3 DNA reads TGTGCCACCAGCAGAGGAAGGACGGGATCCTACAATGAGCAGTTCTTC.

The chain employs TRBV30 and TRBJ2-3; a weak D match, TRBD2 (6 bases). The V gene's germline CDR1 is GTSNPN and CDR2 SVGIG (reference sequence). The CDR3 is made up of 16 amino acids. V lost 3 bases and J 6 bases, leaving 22 bases between the germline ends. CDR3 region: CAWSDPRRESGDTQYF. In DNA form, the CDR3 reads TGTGCCTGGAGCGATCCACGGCGGGAATCAGGTGATACGCAGTATTTT. Drawing the rest from reference TRBV30 and TRBJ2-3, the complete variable domain is SQTIHQWPATLVQPVGSPLSLECTVEGTSNPNLYWYRQAAGRGLQLLFYSVGIGQISSEVPQNLSASRPQDRQFILSSKKLLLSDSGFYLCAWSDPRRESGDTQYFGPGTRLTVL.

This clonotype has at least ten counts. This chain links TRBV20-1 with TRBJ2-1; 8 bases are shared with TRBD2. CDR3 length: 15 amino acids. V was pared by 2 bases and J by 0 bases, with 3 bases of the junction left unmatched. CDR1 and CDR2 from the germline V gene are DFQATT and SNEGSKA (reference sequence). The CDR3 sequence: CSARLSGVSYNEQFF. The CDR3 nucleotides are TGCAGTGCTAGACTTAGCGGGGTCTCCTACAATGAGCAGTTCTTC.

The V call is TRBV7-2, the J call TRBJ1-4; D ambiguous. Per the germline V gene, CDR1 is SGHTA and CDR2 is FQGNSA. This CDR3 spans 12 amino acids. The V gene lost 4 bases and the J gene lost 10 bases, with 10 bases spanning the gap. The CDR3 is CASSYPGGKLFF. The CDR3 DNA sequence: TGTGCCAGCAGCTACCCCGGTGGAAAACTGTTTTTT.

This clonotype was counted a few times. The genes are TRBV30 and TRBJ2-7; perhaps TRBD1 as D (7 bases). The V end was cut by 1 base, the J end by 0 bases, with 13 bases between. The CDR3 is 15 amino acids. Germline V gene data show CDR1 as GTSNPN and CDR2 as SVGIG (reference sequence). In DNA form, the CDR3 reads TGTGCCTGGAGTGCAGGGGGGTCGGGCTCCTACGAGCAGTACTTC. Translating it yields CAWSAGGSGSYEQYF.

DNA of the CDR3: TGTGCCTGGAGTGCTCGGGACAGCACAGATACGCAGTATTTT. Translation gives CAWSARDSTDTQYF. The chain couples TRBV30 to TRBJ2-3; D assignment may be TRBD1 or TRBD2 (5 bases each). CDR1 is GTSNPN, CDR2 SVGIG, per germline (reference sequence). Trimming cost V 1 base and J 0 bases, with 8 bases left between them. This CDR3 spans 14 amino acids. Full variable domain (outside the CDR3, taken from reference TRBV30 and TRBJ2-3): SQTIHQWPATLVQPVGSPLSLECTVEGTSNPNLYWYRQAAGRGLQLLFYSVGIGQISSEVPQNLSASRPQDRQFILSSKKLLLSDSGFYLCAWSARDSTDTQYFGPGTRLTVL.

This clonotype has at least ten counts. V usage is TRBV5-1 and J usage is TRBJ2-1, with TRBD2 matching 7 bases. The length of the CDR3 is 14 residues. J lost 4 bases, V lost 3 bases, and 4 bases had no gene match. The germline V gene has CDR1 SGHRS and CDR2 YFSETQ. CDR3 sequence reads: CASSSSGAYNEQFF. DNA for the CDR3: TGCGCCAGCAGCTCTAGCGGAGCGTACAATGAGCAGTTCTTC.

This clonotype was seen repeatedly, ten times or more. The chain's CDR3 is CASSQNYNEQFF. DNA of the CDR3: TGTGCCAGCAGCCAAAATTACAATGAGCAGTTCTTC. V and J are TRBV7-8 and TRBJ2-1; D remains unclear. The CDR3 length is 12 residues. The germline V and J ends were trimmed by 5 bases and 4 bases, with 6 bases remaining between them. Germline loops: CDR1 SGHVS, CDR2 FQNEAQ.

The CDR3 DNA reads TGTGCCATCAGTGAGTCTAGTAATACGCAGTATTTT. Its protein product is CAISESSNTQYF. This chain connects TRBV10-3 to TRBJ2-3; D uncertain. CDR1 is ENHRY and CDR2 is SYGVKD in the germline V gene. The CDR3 contains 12 residues. The V end lost 0 bases, the J end lost 7 bases, and 5 bases lay between the germline ends.

This clonotype was observed a few times. The J gene is TRBJ1-1, the V gene TRBV12-3 or TRBV12-4; D unresolved. The CDR3 contains 15 residues. V was trimmed by 1 base and J by 4 bases, leaving 13 bases between them. This CDR3 is CASSLVQAGGTEAFF. CDR3 coding DNA: TGTGCCAGCAGTTTAGTCCAGGCCGGAGGCACTGAAGCTTTCTTT.

This clonotype has a handful of counts. V and J are TRBV20-1 and TRBJ1-1; no reliable D call. Trimming cost V 6 bases and J 1 base, with 18 bases left between them. This CDR3 has 15 amino acids. Germline V lookup: CDR1 DFQATT, CDR2 SNEGSKA (reference sequence). The DNA for the CDR3 is TGCAGTGCCCCCCCGGGAGGTCGGGGGAACACTGAAGCTTTCTTT. Amino acid sequence: CSAPPGGRGNTEAFF.

This clonotype appeared many times. The chain employs TRBV28 and TRBJ1-5; D remains unclear. The V and J ends lost 1 base and 1 base respectively, with 5 bases between them. This CDR3 is built from 14 residues. CDR1 and CDR2 from the germline V gene are MDHEN and SYDVKM. CDR3 protein: CASSLLGSNQPQHF. CDR3 nucleotides: TGTGCCAGCAGTTTATTGGGAAGCAATCAGCCCCAGCATTTT.

J is TRBJ2-7 and V is TRBV7-2; possible D gene TRBD2, 6 bases. The germline V gene has CDR1 SGHTA and CDR2 FQGNSA. V lost 5 bases and J lost 5, with 13 bases in between. The CDR3 covers 13 residues. CDR3 DNA: TGTGCCAGCAGCACACTACTAGCCAACGAGCAGTACTTC. Amino acid sequence: CASSTLLANEQYF.

The chain uses TRBV20-1 and TRBJ2-7, with 9 bases that match TRBD2. There are 15 residues in the CDR3. The V gene end was trimmed by 0 bases and the J gene end by 2 bases; junction bases not matched to a gene: 5. From germline, CDR1 is DFQATT and CDR2 SNEGSKA (reference sequence). CDR3 sequence (DNA): TGCAGTGCTAGAGATTCGACTAGCGGTCCCTACGAGCAGTACTTC. Amino acid sequence: CSARDSTSGPYEQYF.

This chain connects TRBV12-3 or TRBV12-4 to TRBJ1-3, with D possibly being TRBD1 (6 bases). V lost 3 bases and J lost 0, with 12 bases in between. The CDR3 runs to 16 residues. The CDR3 protein is CASSFVAGDSGNTIYF. The CDR3 bases are TGTGCCAGCAGTTTCGTCGCAGGGGACTCTGGAAACACCATATATTTT.

This clonotype turned up a few times. This chain uses TRBV12-3 or TRBV12-4 with TRBJ1-6, with D possibly matching TRBD1 (5 bases). CDR3 length equals 16 residues. V lost 2 bases to trimming and J lost 4 bases, with 12 bases between them. DNA of the CDR3: TGTGCCAGCAGTTTACGAGCCAGGGATTATAATTCACCCCTCCACTTT. Its protein is CASSLRARDYNSPLHF.

This clonotype turned up a few times. The chain couples TRBV5-1 to TRBJ2-7; the D gene is possibly TRBD2 (5 bases). The CDR3 spans 15 residues. Trimming removed 3 bases from V and 7 bases from J, with 20 bases in between. CDR1 is SGHRS and CDR2 is YFSETQ in the germline V gene. The CDR3 protein is CASSWHPTGSGEQYF. CDR3 bases: TGCGCCAGCAGCTGGCACCCGACTGGCTCGGGGGAGCAGTACTTC.

This clonotype was detected many times. Germline and junction disagree at one end, which may indicate a read error. V is TRBV6-1 and J is TRBJ2-3, with 12 bases matching TRBD2. The germline V gene encodes CDR1 MNHNS and CDR2 SASEGT. This CDR3 has 13 amino acids. CDR3 protein: CASRLAGVDTQYF. The DNA of the CDR3 is TGCGCCAGCCGACTAGCGGGAGTAGATACGCAGTATTTT.

This chain connects TRBV9 to TRBJ1-1; weak D call: TRBD1 (5 bases). The CDR3 has 14 amino acids. V lost 6 bases to trimming and J lost 0 bases, with 12 bases between them. Germline-derived CDR1 and CDR2 are SGDLS and YYNGEE. In DNA, the CDR3 is TGTGCCAGCACCCCTGACAGCTTGAACACTGAAGCTTTCTTT. This sequence encodes CASTPDSLNTEAFF.

This clonotype has ten or more counts. The chain combines TRBV29-1 with TRBJ2-5; D tentatively reads TRBD1 or TRBD2 (5 bases each). Germline CDR1 reads SQVTM; CDR2 reads ANQGSEA. This CDR3 spans 13 amino acids. V dropped 5 bases and J dropped 7 bases, with 17 bases sitting between them. DNA of the CDR3: TGCAGCGTTCCGCATGGGACCGCCGTGACCCAGTACTTC. Translation: CSVPHGTAVTQYF.

This clonotype came up a few times. This sequence joins TRBV10-3 and TRBJ2-3; the match to TRBD2 covers 7 bases. J was trimmed by 4 bases and V by 6 bases; bases with no gene match: 16. Germline assignment: CDR1 ENHRY and CDR2 SYGVKD. The CDR3 consists of 17 residues. The CDR3 loop reads CAIRPVEAGVGADTQYF. DNA for the CDR3: TGTGCCATCAGGCCCGTAGAGGCGGGAGTTGGTGCAGATACGCAGTATTTT.

The V gene is TRBV6-1, the J gene TRBJ2-1; 11 nucleotides match TRBD1. Germline assignment: CDR1 MNHNS and CDR2 SASEGT. The CDR3 spans 15 residues. With V trimmed by 10 bases and J by 6 bases, 11 bases remained unmatched. The CDR3 DNA reads as TGTGCCACCACCGTAGGACAGGGGGCCGTCAATGAGCAGTTCTTC. This translates into CATTVGQGAVNEQFF.

A few counts support this clonotype. This chain connects TRBV2 to TRBJ2-7; the match to TRBD1 covers 8 bases. The CDR3 is made up of 12 amino acids. V gave up 6 bases and J gave up 12 bases; unmatched junction bases: 10. Germline loops: CDR1 SNHLY, CDR2 FYNNEI. The CDR3 here is CASRGYGQGGYF. CDR3 DNA: TGTGCCAGCAGGGGATACGGACAGGGTGGGTACTTC.

This clonotype was counted only a few times. V usage is TRBV20-1 and J usage is TRBJ2-1, with 11 nucleotides matching TRBD2. The CDR3 runs 20 residues. J was trimmed by 3 bases and V by 6 bases; bases with no gene match: 22. The germline gives CDR1 DFQATT, CDR2 SNEGSKA (reference sequence). CDR3 sequence (DNA): TGCAGTGCCCCACTTTCAGAACTAGCGGGAGCTTCCCCACTCTACAATGAGCAGTTCTTC. It specifies CSAPLSELAGASPLYNEQFF.

At least ten counts were recorded for this clonotype. The CDR3 DNA reads as TGCGCCAGCAGCCAAGACCTGGTGAGAAGGGGGCTGGCAGCTAATGAAAAACTGTTTTTT. Translation gives CASSQDLVRRGLAANEKLFF. The genes are TRBV4-3 and TRBJ1-4; 7 bases map to TRBD1. The CDR3 totals 20 residues. Germline CDR1 LGHNA, CDR2 YSLEER. After removal of 0 bases from V and 3 bases from J, the junction contained 16 bases not matched to a gene.

A few counts support this clonotype. V and J are TRBV18 and TRBJ2-7; 7 bases agree with TRBD2. The CDR3 consists of 14 residues. CDR1 and CDR2 (germline): KGHSH, LQKENI. J lost 3 bases, V lost 2 bases, and 4 bases had no gene match. In DNA, the CDR3 is TGTGCCAGCTCACCAGCGGGAGAGAACTACGAGCAGTACTTC. Its translation is CASSPAGENYEQYF. Full variable domain (missing parts from reference TRBV18 and TRBJ2-7): NAGVMQNPRHLVRRRGQEARLRCSPMKGHSHVYWYRQLPEEGLKFMVYLQKENIIDESGMPKERFSAEFPKEGPSILRIQQVVRGDSAAYFCASSPAGENYEQYFGPGTRLTVT.